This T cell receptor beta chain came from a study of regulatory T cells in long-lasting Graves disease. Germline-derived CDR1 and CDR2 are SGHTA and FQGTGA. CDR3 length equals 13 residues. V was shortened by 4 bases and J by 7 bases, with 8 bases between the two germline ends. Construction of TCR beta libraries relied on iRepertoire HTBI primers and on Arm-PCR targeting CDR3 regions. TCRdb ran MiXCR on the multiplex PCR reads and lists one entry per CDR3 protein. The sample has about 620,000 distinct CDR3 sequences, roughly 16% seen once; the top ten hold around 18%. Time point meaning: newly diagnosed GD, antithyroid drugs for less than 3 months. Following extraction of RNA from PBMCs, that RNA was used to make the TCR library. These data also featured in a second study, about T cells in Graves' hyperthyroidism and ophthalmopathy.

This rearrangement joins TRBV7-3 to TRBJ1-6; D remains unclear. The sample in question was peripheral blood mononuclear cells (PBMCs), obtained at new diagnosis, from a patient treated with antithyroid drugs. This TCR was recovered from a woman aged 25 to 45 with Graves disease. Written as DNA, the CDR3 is TGTGCCAGCAGCTCGTATGGGAATTCACCCCTCCACTTT. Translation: CASSSYGNSPLHF.